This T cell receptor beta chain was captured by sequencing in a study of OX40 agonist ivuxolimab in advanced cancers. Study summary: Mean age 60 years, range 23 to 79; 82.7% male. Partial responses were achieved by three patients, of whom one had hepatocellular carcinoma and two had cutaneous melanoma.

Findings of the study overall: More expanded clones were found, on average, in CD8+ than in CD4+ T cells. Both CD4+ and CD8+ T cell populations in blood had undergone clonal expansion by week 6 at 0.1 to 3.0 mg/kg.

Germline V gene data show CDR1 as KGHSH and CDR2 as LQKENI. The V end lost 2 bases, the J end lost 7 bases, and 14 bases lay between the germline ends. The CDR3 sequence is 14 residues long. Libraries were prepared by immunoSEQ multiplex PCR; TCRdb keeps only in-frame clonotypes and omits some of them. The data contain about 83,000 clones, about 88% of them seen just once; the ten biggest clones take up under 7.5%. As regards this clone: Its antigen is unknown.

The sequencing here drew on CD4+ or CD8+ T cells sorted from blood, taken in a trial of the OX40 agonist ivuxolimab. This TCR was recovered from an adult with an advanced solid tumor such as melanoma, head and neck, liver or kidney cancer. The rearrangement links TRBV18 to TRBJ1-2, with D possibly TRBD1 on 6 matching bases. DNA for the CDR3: TGTGCCAGCTCACCAGAGGCAGGGGTTGGTGGCTACACCTTC. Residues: CASSPEAGVGGYTF.